This T cell receptor beta chain was recovered during a study of chemoradiotherapy in HPV16-positive cancers. Overall study context: Functional T-cell assays on a couple of HPV16-positive patients' cells defined candidate HPV-specific clones and common TCR motifs.

Repertoires were sampled repeatedly during chemoradiotherapy. Study results and limitations: HPV-specific T cells were functionally defined from only a couple of HPV16-positive patients. During treatment, candidate HPV-specific clones and E7-related motifs expanded in tumor.

Repertoires were generated with immunoSEQ multiplex PCR, while TCRdb's copy carries only in-frame clones and drops some. Of some 27,000 clones listed, more than 90% are singletons. As to this clone: Its antigen remains unknown.

There are 14 residues in the CDR3. Trimming took 4 bases from V and 0 from J, leaving 9 bases between them. Looked up from germline, CDR1 is SGDLS and CDR2 is YYNGEE. The gene calls are TRBV9 and TRBJ2-3; tentative D call: TRBD1 (5 bases). The clonotype originates from a human donor with HPV-associated anogenital cancer. Sample: blood, taken from a patient who underwent chemoradiotherapy. CDR3 amino acids: CASSPQGSTDTQYF. The CDR3 nucleotides read TGTGCCAGCAGCCCTCAGGGTAGCACAGATACGCAGTATTTT. The full variable domain, its missing parts supplied by reference TRBV9 and TRBJ2-3, is DSGVTQTPKHLITATGQRVTLRCSPRSGDLSVYWYQQSLDQGLQFLIQYYNGEERAKGNILERFSAQQFPDLHSELNLSSLELGDSALYFCASSPQGSTDTQYFGPGTRLTVL.